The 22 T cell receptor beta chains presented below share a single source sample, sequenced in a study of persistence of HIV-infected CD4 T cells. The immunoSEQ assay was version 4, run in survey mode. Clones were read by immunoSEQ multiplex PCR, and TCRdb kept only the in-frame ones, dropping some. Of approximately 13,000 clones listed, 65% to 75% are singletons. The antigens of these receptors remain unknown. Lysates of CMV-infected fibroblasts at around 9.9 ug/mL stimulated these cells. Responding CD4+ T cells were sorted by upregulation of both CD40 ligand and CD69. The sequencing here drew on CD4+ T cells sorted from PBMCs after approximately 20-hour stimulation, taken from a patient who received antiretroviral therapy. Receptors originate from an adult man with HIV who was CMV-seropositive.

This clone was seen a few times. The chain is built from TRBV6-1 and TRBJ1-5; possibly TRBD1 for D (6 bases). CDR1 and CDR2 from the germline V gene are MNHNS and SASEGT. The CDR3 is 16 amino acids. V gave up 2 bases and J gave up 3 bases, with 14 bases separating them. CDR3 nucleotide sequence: TGTGCCAGCAGTGAATCCGTTCCAGGGGCCAATCAGCCCCAGCATTTT. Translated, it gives CASSESVPGANQPQHF.

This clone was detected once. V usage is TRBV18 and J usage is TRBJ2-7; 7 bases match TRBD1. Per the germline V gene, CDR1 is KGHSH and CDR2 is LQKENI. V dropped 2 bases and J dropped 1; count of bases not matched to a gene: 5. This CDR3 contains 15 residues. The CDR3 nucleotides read TGTGCCAGCTCACCAACTACAGGGGCGTCCTACGAGCAGTACTTC. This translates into CASSPTTGASYEQYF.

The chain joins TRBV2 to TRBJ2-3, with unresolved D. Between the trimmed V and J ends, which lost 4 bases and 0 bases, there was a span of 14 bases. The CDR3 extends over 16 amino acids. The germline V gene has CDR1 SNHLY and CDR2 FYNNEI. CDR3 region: CASSVGVGTSTDTQYF. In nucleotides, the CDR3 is TGTGCCAGCAGTGTTGGGGTGGGAACTAGCACAGATACGCAGTATTTT.

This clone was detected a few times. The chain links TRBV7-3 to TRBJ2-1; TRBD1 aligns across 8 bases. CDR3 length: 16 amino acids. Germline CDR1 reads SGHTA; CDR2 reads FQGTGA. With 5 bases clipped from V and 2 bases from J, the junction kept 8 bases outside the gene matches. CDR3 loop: CASSKTGTGPYNEQFF. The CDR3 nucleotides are TGTGCCAGCAGCAAAACCGGGACAGGCCCCTACAATGAGCAGTTCTTC.

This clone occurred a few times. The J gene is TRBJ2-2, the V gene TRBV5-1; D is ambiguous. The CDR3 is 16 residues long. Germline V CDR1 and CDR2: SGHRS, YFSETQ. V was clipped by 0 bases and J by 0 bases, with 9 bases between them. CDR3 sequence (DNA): TGCGCCAGCAGCTTGGTTGTCCAGGCGAACACCGGGGAGCTGTTTTTT. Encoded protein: CASSLVVQANTGELFF.

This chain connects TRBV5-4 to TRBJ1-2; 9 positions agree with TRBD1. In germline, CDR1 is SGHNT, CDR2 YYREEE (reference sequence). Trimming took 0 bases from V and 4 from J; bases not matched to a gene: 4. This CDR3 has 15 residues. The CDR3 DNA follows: TGTGCCAGCAGCTTGGGGGCGGGACAGGGCTATGGCTACACCTTC. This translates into CASSLGAGQGYGYTF.

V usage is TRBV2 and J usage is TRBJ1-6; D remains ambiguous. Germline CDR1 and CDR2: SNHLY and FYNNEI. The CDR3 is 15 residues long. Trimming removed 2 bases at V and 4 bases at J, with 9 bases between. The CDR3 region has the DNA TGTGCCAGCAGTGAAATGGCGTTATATAATTCACCCCTCCACTTT. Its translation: CASSEMALYNSPLHF.

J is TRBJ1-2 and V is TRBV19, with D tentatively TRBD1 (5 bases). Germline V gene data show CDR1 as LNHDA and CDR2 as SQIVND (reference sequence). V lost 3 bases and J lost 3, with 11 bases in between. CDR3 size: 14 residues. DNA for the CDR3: TGTGCCAGTAGTATCGGGGGGACCGACTATGGCTACACCTTC. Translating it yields CASSIGGTDYGYTF.

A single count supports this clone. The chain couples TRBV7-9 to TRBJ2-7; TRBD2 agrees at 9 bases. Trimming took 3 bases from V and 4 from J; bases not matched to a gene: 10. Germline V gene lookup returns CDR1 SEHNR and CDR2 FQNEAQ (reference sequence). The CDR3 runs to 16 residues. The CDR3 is CASSFATIAGAYEQYF. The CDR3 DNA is TGTGCCAGCAGCTTTGCCACAATAGCGGGGGCGTACGAGCAGTACTTC.

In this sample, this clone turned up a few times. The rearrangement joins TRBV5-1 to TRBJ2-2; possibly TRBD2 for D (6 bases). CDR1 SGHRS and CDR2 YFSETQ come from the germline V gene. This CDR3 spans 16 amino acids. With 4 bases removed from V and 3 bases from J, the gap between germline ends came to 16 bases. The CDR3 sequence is CASSPRGLGDTGELFF. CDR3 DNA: TGCGCCAGCAGCCCGCGGGGCCTCGGGGACACCGGGGAGCTGTTTTTT.

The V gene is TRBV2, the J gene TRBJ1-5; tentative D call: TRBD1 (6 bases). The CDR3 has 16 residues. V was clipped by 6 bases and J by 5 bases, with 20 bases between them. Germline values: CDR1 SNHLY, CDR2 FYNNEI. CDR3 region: CASRRGQPTGYQPQHF. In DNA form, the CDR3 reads TGTGCCAGCAGGAGAGGACAGCCCACGGGCTATCAGCCCCAGCATTTT.

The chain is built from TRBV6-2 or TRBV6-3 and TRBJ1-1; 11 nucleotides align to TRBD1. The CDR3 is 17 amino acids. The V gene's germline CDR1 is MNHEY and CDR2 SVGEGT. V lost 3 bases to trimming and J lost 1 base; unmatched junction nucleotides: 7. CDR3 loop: CASSYRTGGAENTEAFF. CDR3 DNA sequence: TGTGCCAGCAGTTATAGGACAGGGGGCGCGGAGAACACTGAAGCTTTCTTT.

CDR3 nucleotide sequence: TGTGCCAGTAGTATGACTAGCGGGGGAGGAGATACGCAGTATTTT. Translating it yields CASSMTSGGGDTQYF. The gene calls are TRBV19 and TRBJ2-3, with 12 bases that match TRBD2. The CDR3 sequence is 15 residues long. Per the germline V gene, CDR1 is LNHDA and CDR2 is SQIVND (reference sequence). The J segment lost 5 bases and the V segment lost 3 bases, leaving 3 bases of the junction unmatched.

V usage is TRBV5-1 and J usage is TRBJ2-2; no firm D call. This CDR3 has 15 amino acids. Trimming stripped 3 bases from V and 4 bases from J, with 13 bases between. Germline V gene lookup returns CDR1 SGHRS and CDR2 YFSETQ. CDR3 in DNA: TGCGCCAGCAGCTCAACGACTGTCGCCACCGGGGAGCTGTTTTTT. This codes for CASSSTTVATGELFF.

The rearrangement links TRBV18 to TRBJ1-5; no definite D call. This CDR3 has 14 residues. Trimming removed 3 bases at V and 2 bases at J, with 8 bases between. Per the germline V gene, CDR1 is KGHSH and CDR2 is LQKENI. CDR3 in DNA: TGTGCCAGCTCACCGTCAGTTGGCAATCAGCCCCAGCATTTT. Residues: CASSPSVGNQPQHF. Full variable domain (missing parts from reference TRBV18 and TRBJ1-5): NAGVMQNPRHLVRRRGQEARLRCSPMKGHSHVYWYRQLPEEGLKFMVYLQKENIIDESGMPKERFSAEFPKEGPSILRIQQVVRGDSAAYFCASSPSVGNQPQHFGDGTRLSIL.

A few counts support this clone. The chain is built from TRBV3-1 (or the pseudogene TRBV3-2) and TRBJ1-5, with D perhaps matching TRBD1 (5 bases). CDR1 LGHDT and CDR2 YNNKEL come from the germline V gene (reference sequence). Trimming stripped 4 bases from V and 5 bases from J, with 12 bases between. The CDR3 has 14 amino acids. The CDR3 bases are TGTGCCAGCAGCCTGTGGGGCGTAGATCAGCCCCAGCATTTT. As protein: CASSLWGVDQPQHF.

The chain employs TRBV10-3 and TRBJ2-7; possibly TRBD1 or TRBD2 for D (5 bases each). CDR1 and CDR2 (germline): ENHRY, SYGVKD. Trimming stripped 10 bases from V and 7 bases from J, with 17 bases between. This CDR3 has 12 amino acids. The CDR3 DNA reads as TGTGCCACCGCGCCAGGGACGCCGGAGCAGTACTTC. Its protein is CATAPGTPEQYF.

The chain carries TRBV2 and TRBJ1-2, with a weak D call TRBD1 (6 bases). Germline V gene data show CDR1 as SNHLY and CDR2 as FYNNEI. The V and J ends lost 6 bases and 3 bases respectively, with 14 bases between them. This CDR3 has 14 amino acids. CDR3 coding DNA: TGTGCCAGCAGCGGACAGCGCCAGGACTATGGCTACACCTTC. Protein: CASSGQRQDYGYTF.

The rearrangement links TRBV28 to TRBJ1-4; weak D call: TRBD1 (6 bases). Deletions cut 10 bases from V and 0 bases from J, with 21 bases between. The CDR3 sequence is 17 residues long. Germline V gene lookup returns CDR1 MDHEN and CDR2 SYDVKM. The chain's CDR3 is CATHPTGTQSTNEKLFF. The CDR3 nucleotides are TGTGCCACACATCCCACCGGGACACAATCAACTAATGAAAAACTGTTTTTT.

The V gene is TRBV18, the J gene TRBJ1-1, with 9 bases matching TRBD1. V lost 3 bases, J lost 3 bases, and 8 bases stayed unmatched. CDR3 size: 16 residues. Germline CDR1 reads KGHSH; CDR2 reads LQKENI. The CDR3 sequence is CASSPGQGRLHTEAFF. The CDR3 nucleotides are TGTGCCAGCTCACCCGGACAGGGGCGTTTGCACACTGAAGCTTTCTTT.

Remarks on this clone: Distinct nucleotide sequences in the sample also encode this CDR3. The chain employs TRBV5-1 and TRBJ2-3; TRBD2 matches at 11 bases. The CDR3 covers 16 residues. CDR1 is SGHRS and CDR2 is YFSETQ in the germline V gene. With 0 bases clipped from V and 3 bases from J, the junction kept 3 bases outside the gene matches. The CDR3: CASSLVLAGVTDTQYF. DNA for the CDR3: TGCGCCAGCAGCTTGGTACTAGCGGGGGTTACAGATACGCAGTATTTT.

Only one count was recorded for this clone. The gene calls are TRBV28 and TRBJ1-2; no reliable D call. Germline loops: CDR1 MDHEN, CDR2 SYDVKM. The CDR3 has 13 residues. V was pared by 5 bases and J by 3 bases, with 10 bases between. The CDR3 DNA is TGTGCCAGCAGTCGGGGTTGGGACTATGGCTACACCTTC. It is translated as CASSRGWDYGYTF.